The clone carrying this T cell receptor beta chain came up a few times. This specimen belongs to a study of response to subunit inactivated influenza vaccine. TCRdb recomputed calls from the RT-PCR reads with MiXCR, one row per CDR3 protein. The sample records hundreds of thousands of distinct CDR3 sequences, more than 15% being singletons. The V gene's germline CDR1 is LGHDT and CDR2 YNNKEL (reference sequence). V was pared by 8 bases and J by 9 bases, with 17 bases between. There are 13 residues in the CDR3. Material: PBMCs from blood, obtained about 12 days after vaccination. The clonotype comes from a man between 45 and 60 years old who received an inactivated influenza vaccine. J is TRBJ1-5 and V is TRBV3-1; D remains unclear. CDR3 sequence reads: CASAPAGNGPQHF. The CDR3 DNA sequence: TGTGCCAGCGCGCCGGCGGGAAATGGGCCCCAGCATTTT.